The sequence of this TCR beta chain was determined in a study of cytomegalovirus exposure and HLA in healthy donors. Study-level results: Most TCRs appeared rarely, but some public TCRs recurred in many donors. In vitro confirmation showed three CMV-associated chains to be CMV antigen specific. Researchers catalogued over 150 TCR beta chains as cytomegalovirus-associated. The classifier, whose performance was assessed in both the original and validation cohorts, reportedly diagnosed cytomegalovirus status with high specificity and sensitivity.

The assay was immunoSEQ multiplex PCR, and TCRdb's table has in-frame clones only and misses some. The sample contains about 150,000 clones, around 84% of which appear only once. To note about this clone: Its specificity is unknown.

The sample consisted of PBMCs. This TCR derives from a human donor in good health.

The CDR3 DNA sequence: TGTGCCAGCAGCTTGGGCCTAGCGGGCTTCACAGATACGCAGTATTTT. Residues: CASSLGLAGFTDTQYF. The chain carries TRBV5-4 and TRBJ2-3, with TRBD2 identical over 8 bases. The CDR3 contains 16 residues. Looked up from germline, CDR1 is SGHNT and CDR2 is YYREEE (reference sequence). The V segment lost 0 bases and the J segment 2 bases; nucleotides outside the gene matches: 5. The complete variable domain, with remaining parts taken from reference TRBV5-4 and TRBJ2-3, reads ETGVTQSPTHLIKTRGQQVTLRCSSQSGHNTVSWYQQALGQGPQFIFQYYREEENGRGNFPPRFSGLQFPNYSSELNVNALELDDSALYLCASSLGLAGFTDTQYFGPGTRLTVL.